The 9 T cell receptor beta chains presented below share a single source sample, sequenced in a study of blood T cell repertoires in COVID-19. TCRdb's table, derived via immunoSEQ multiplex PCR, lists solely in-frame clones and lacks some. Of 650,000 to 800,000 clones in the sample, 80% to 90% are singletons; the top ten hold over 0.2%. The sample taken for sequencing was peripheral blood. Receptors were obtained from a woman aged 18-29 years with acute or convalescent COVID-19.

The chain uses TRBV9 and TRBJ2-7; weak D call: TRBD1 (5 bases). This CDR3 region has 13 residues. The V end lost 3 bases, the J end lost 6 bases, and 13 bases lay between the germline ends. In germline, CDR1 is SGDLS, CDR2 YYNGEE. CDR3 amino acids: CASSGRDLGEQYF. CDR3 nucleotide sequence: TGTGCCAGCAGCGGCAGGGATTTGGGCGAGCAGTACTTC.

V usage is TRBV19 and J usage is TRBJ2-3; 9 bases fit TRBD1. The CDR3 has 15 residues. Per the germline V gene, CDR1 is LNHDA and CDR2 is SQIVND (reference sequence). V trimming: 5 bases; J trimming: 2 bases; junction bases outside the gene matches: 5. The CDR3 bases are TGTGCCAGTAGTCCCGGACAGGGGAACACAGATACGCAGTATTTT. This gives the protein CASSPGQGNTDTQYF.

This chain joins TRBV6-1 and TRBJ2-3; D is perhaps TRBD1 (5 bases). V lost 2 bases and J 5 bases, leaving 14 bases between the germline ends. The V gene's germline CDR1 is MNHNS and CDR2 SASEGT. The CDR3 contains 15 residues. CDR3 coding DNA: TGTGCCAGCAGTGAAAGAAGCAGGGCCTTAGATACGCAGTATTTT. It codes for CASSERSRALDTQYF.

This clone was seen a single time. CDR3 nucleotides: TGTGCCAGCAGTGAGGGGGGAACCACCGGGGAGCTGTTTTTT. Translation gives CASSEGGTTGELFF. This chain uses TRBV6-4 with TRBJ2-2; the D gene is possibly TRBD2 (6 bases). The CDR3 has 14 amino acids. The V gene lost 3 bases and the J gene lost 4 bases, with 9 bases spanning the gap. The germline V gene encodes CDR1 MRHNA and CDR2 SNTAGT.

This clone has just one count. This sequence joins TRBV25-1 and TRBJ1-2; D ambiguous. V lost 3 bases to trimming and J lost 4 bases, with 12 bases between them. The CDR3 extends over 14 amino acids. CDR1 and CDR2 from the germline V gene are MGHDK and SYGVNS. CDR3 sequence reads: CASSETSGPYGYTF. DNA of the CDR3: TGTGCCAGCAGTGAGACCTCAGGCCCCTATGGCTACACCTTC.

The chain employs TRBV29-1 and TRBJ2-1; D perhaps matches TRBD1 (5 bases). Between the trimmed V and J ends, which lost 4 bases and 16 bases, there was a span of 20 bases. CDR3 length: 12 amino acids. Per the germline V gene, CDR1 is SQVTM and CDR2 is ANQGSEA. CDR3 residues: CSVVRGPSENFF. Here the CDR3 DNA reads TGCAGCGTTGTTAGGGGCCCCAGCGAAAACTTCTTC.

The CDR3 here is CASSWDRVNTEAFF. For the CDR3, the DNA is TGTGCCAGCAGCTGGGACAGGGTGAACACTGAAGCTTTCTTT. J is TRBJ1-1 and V is TRBV7-9; 9 bases align to TRBD1. There are 14 residues in the CDR3. Germline loops: CDR1 SEHNR, CDR2 FQNEAQ (reference sequence). The V segment lost 4 bases and the J segment 0 bases; nucleotides outside the gene matches: 0.

This chain links TRBV2 with TRBJ1-1; 7 nucleotides line up with TRBD1. The CDR3 covers 14 residues. Germline CDR1 and CDR2: SNHLY and FYNNEI. J gave up 1 base and V 6 bases, and 5 bases lay outside the gene matches. The CDR3 is CASRYRGANTEAFF. The DNA of the CDR3 is TGTGCCAGCAGATACAGGGGCGCGAACACTGAAGCTTTCTTT. Combining the CDR3 with reference TRBV2 and TRBJ1-1 gives the whole variable domain EPEVTQTPSHQVTQMGQEVILRCVPISNHLYFYWYRQILGQKVEFLVSFYNNEISEKSEIFDDQFSVERPDGSNFTLKIRSTKLEDSAMYFCASRYRGANTEAFFGQGTRLTVV.

J is TRBJ1-4 and V is TRBV2; the D gene is possibly TRBD1 (5 bases). CDR1 and CDR2 (germline): SNHLY, FYNNEI. V dropped 5 bases and J dropped 7 bases, with 8 bases sitting between them. The CDR3 covers 12 residues. CDR3 sequence: CASSLGREKLFF. The CDR3 bases are TGTGCCAGCAGTCTGGGGCGTGAAAAACTGTTTTTT.